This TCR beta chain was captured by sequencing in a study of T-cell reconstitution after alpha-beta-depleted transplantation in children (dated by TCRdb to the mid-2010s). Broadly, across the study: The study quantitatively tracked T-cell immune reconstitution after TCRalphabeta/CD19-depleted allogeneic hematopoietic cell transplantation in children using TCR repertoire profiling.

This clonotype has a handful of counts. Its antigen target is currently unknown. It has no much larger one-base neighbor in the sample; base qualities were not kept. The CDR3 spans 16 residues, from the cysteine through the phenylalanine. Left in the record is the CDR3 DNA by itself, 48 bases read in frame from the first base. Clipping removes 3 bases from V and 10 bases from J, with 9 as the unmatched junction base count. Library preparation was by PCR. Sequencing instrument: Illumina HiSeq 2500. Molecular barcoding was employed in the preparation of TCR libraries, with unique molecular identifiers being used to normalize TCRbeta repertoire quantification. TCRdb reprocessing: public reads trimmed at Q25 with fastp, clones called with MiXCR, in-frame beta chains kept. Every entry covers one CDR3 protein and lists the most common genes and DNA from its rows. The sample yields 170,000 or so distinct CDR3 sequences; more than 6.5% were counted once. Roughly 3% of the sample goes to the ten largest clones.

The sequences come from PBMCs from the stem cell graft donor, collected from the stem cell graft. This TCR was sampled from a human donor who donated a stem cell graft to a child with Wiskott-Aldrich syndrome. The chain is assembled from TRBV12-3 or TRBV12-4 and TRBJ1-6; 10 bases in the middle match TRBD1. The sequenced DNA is TGTGCCAGCAGTTTCCCGACAGGGGGCCGTAAATCACCCCTCCACTTT. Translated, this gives CASSFPTGGRKSPLHF.